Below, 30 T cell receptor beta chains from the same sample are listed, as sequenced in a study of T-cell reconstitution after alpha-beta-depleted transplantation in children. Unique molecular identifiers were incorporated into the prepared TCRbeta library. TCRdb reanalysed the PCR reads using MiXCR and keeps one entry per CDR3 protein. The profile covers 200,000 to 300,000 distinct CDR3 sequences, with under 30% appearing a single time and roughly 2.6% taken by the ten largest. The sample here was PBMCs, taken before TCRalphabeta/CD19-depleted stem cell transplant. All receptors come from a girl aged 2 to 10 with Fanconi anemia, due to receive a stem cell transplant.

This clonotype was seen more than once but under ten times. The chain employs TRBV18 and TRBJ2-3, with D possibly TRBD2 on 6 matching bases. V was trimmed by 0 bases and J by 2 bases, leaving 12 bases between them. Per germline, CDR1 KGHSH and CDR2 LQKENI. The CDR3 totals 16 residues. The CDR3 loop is CASSPPSEDYTDTQYF. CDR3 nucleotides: TGTGCCAGCTCACCACCGTCAGAGGACTACACAGATACGCAGTATTTT.

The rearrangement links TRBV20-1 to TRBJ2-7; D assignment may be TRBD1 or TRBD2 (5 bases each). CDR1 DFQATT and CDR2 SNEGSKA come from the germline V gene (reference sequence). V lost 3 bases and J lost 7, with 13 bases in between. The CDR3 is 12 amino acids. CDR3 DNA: TGCAGTGCTAGGAGGGCCAGGGAAGAGCAGTACTTC. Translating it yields CSARRAREEQYF.

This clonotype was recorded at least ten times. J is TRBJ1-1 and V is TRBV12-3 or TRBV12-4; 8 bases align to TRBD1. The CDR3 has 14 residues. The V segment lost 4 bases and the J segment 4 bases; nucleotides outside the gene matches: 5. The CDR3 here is CASSSGGLSTEAFF. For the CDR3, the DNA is TGTGCCAGCAGTTCAGGGGGCCTGAGCACTGAAGCTTTCTTT.

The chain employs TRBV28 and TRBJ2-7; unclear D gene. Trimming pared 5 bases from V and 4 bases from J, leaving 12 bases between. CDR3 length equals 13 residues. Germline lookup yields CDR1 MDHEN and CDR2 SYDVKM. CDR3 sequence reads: CASSRYQVYEQYF. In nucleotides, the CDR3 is TGTGCCAGCAGTCGTTACCAGGTTTACGAGCAGTACTTC. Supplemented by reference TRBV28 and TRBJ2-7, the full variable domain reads DVKVTQSSRYLVKRTGEKVFLECVQDMDHENMFWYRQDPGLGLRLIYFSYDVKMKEKGDIPEGYSVSREKKERFSLILESASTNQTSMYLCASSRYQVYEQYFGPGTRLTVT.

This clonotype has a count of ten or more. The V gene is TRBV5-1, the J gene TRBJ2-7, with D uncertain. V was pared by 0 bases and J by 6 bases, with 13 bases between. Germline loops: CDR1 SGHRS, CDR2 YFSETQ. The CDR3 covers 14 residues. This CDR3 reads CASSLASTISEQYF. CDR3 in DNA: TGCGCCAGCAGCTTGGCCTCCACCATTTCCGAGCAGTACTTC.

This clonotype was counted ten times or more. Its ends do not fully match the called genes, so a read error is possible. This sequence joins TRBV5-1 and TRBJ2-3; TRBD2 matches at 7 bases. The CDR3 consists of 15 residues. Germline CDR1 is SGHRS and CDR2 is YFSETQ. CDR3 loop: CASSLAGDGTDTQYF. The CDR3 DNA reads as TGCGCCAGCAGTTTGGCGGGAGATGGCACAGATACGCAGTATTTT.

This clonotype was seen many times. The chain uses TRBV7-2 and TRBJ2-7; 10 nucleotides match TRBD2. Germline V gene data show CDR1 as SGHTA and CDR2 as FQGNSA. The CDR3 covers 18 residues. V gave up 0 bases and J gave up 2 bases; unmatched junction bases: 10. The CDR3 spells CASSLALSGGGITYEQYF. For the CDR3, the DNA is TGTGCCAGCAGCTTAGCGCTCAGCGGGGGGGGAATAACCTACGAGCAGTACTTC.

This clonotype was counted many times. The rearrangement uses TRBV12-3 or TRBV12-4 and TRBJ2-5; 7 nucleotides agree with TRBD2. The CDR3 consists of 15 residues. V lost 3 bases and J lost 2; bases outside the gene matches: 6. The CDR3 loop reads CASSFTGGSQETQYF. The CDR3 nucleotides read TGTGCCAGCAGTTTTACGGGGGGATCGCAAGAGACCCAGTACTTC.

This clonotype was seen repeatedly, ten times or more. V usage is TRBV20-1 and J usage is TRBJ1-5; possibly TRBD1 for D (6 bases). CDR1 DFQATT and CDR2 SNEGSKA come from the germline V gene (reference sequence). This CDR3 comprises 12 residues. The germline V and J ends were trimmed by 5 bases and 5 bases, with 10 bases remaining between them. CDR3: CSAGTYDQPQHF. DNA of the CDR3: TGCAGTGCTGGGACATACGATCAGCCCCAGCATTTT.

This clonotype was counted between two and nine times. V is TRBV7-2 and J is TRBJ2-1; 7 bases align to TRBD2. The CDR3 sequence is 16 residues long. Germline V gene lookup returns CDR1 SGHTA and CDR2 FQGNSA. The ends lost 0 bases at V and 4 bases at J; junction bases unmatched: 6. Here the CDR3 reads CASSLAGGPSYNEQFF. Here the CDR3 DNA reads TGTGCCAGCAGCTTAGCGGGAGGGCCTTCATACAATGAGCAGTTCTTC. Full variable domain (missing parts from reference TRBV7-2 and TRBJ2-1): GAGVSQSPSNKVTEKGKDVELRCDPISGHTALYWYRQSLGQGLEFLIYFQGNSAPDKSGLPSDRFSAERTGGSVSTLTIQRTQQEDSAVYLCASSLAGGPSYNEQFFGPGTRLTVL.

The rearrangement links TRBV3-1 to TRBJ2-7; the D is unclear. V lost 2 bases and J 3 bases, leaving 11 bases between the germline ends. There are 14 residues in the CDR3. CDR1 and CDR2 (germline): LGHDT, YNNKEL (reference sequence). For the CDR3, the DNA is TGTGCCAGCAGCCAACTTAAGCAAGTCTACGAGCAGTACTTC. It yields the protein CASSQLKQVYEQYF.

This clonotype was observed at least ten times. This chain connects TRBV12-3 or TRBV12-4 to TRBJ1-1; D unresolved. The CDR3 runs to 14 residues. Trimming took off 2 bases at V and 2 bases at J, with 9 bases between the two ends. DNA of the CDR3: TGTGCCAGCAGTTTAAGGTACACTAACACTGAAGCTTTCTTT. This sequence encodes CASSLRYTNTEAFF.

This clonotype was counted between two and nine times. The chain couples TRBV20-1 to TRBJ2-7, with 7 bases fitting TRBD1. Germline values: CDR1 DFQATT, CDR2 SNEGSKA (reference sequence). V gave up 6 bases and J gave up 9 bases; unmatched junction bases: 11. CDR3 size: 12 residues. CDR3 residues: CSAAGGQVRQYF. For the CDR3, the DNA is TGCAGTGCCGCCGGCGGACAGGTACGGCAGTACTTC.

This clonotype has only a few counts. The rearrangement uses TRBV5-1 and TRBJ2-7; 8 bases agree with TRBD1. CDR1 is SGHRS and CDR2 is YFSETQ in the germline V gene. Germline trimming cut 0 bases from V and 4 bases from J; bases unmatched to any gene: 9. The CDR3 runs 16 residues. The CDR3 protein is CASSLAPPGQDYEQYF. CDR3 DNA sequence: TGCGCCAGCAGCTTGGCCCCGCCGGGACAGGATTACGAGCAGTACTTC.

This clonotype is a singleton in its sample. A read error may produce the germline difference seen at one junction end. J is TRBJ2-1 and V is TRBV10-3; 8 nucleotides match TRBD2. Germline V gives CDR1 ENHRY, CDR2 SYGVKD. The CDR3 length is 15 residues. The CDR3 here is CASRPGGRSYNEQFF. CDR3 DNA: TGTGCCAGCCGCCCGGGCGGGAGGTCCTACAATGAACAGTTCTTC.

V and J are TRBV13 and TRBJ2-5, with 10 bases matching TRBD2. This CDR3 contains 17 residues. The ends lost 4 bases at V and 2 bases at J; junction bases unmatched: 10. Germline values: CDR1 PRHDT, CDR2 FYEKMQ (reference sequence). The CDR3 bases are TGTGCCAGCAGCTCCCGGACTAGCGGATGGAGGCAAGAGACCCAGTACTTC. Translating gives CASSSRTSGWRQETQYF.

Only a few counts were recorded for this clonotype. Here the CDR3 reads CASSPNSQETQYF. The DNA of the CDR3 is TGTGCCAGCTCACCGAACAGTCAAGAGACCCAGTACTTC. The rearrangement uses TRBV18 and TRBJ2-5, with D uncertain. V was trimmed by 3 bases and J by 2 bases, leaving 7 bases between them. The CDR3 covers 13 residues. CDR1 is KGHSH, CDR2 LQKENI, per germline.

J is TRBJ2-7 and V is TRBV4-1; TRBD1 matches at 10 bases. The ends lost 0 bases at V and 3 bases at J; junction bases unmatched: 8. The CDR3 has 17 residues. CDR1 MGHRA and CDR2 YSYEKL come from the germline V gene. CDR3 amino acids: CASSQDWAGQGIYEQYF. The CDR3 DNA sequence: TGCGCCAGCAGCCAAGACTGGGCGGGACAGGGGATCTACGAGCAGTACTTC.

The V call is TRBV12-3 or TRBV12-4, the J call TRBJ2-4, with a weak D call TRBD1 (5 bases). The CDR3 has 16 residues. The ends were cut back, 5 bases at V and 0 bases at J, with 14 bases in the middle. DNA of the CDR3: TGTGCCAGCAGTATAAACAGGAATATAGCCAAAAACATTCAGTACTTC. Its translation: CASSINRNIAKNIQYF.

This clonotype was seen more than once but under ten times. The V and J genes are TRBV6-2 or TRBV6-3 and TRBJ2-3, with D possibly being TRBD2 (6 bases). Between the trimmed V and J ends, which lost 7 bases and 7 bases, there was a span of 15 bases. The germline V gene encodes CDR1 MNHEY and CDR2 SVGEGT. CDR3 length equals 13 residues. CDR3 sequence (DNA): TGTGCCAGCATCGGGGACTCTCTTTATACGCAGTATTTT. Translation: CASIGDSLYTQYF.

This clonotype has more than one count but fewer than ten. The chain's CDR3 is CASGPSGRGYTF. The DNA for the CDR3 is TGTGCCAGCGGCCCGTCAGGGAGAGGCTACACCTTC. The V and J genes are TRBV12-3 or TRBV12-4 and TRBJ1-2; possibly TRBD1 for D (5 bases). The V end lost 8 bases, the J end lost 8 bases, and 15 bases lay between the germline ends. The length of the CDR3 is 12 residues.

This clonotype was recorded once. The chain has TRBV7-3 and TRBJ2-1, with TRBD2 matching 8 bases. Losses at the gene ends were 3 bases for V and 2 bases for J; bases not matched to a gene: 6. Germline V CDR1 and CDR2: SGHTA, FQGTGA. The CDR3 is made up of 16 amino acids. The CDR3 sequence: CASSLSGGNPYNEQFF. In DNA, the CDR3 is TGTGCCAGCAGCTTGAGCGGGGGTAACCCCTACAATGAGCAGTTCTTC.

The CDR3 loop is CASISWGSGRAGPFF. The DNA of the CDR3 is TGTGCCAGCATTAGCTGGGGTAGCGGGAGGGCCGGTCCGTTCTTC. V is TRBV6-1 and J is TRBJ2-1, with 11 bases identical to TRBD2. The CDR3 sequence is 15 residues long. Losses at the gene ends were 7 bases for V and 15 bases for J; bases not matched to a gene: 17. The germline CDR1 and CDR2 sequences are MNHNS and SASEGT.

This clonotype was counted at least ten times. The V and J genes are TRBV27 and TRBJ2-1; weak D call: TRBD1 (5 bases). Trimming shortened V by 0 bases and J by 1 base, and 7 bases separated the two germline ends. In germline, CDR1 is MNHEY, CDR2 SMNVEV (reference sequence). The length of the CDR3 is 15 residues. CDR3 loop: CASSLSYRSYNEQFF. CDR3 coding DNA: TGTGCCAGCAGTTTATCGTACAGGTCCTACAATGAGCAGTTCTTC.

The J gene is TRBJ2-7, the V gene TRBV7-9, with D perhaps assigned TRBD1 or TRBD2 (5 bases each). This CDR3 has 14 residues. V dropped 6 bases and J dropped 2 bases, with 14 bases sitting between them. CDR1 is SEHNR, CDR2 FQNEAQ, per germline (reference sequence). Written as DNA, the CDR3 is TGTGCCAGCAGTTCTTGGGACCGCACCTACGAGCAGTACTTC. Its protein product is CASSSWDRTYEQYF.

This chain's CDR3 is CASSPWDTGELFF. The CDR3 DNA follows: TGTGCCAGCAGCCCTTGGGACACCGGGGAGCTGTTTTTT. The J gene is TRBJ2-2, the V gene TRBV11-2; the D is unclear. With 5 bases removed from V and 3 bases from J, the gap between germline ends came to 7 bases. The CDR3 totals 13 residues. Germline assignment: CDR1 SGHAT and CDR2 FQNNGV.

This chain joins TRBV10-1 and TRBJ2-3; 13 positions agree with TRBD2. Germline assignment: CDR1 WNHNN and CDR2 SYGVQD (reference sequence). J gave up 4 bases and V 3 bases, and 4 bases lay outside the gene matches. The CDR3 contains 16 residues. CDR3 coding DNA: TGCGCCAGCAGTGACCCGGGACTAGCGGGACCAGATACGCAGTATTTT. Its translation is CASSDPGLAGPDTQYF.

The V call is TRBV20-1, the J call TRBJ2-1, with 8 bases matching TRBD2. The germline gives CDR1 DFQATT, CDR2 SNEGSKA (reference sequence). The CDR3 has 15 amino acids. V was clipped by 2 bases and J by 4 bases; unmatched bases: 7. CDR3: CSARHPGGAYNEQFF. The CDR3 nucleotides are TGCAGTGCTAGACATCCGGGGGGGGCTTACAATGAGCAGTTCTTC.

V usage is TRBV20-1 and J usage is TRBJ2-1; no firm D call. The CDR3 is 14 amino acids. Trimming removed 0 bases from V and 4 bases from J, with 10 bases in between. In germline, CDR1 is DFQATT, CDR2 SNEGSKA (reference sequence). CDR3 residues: CSARDLSGYNEQFF. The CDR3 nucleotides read TGCAGTGCTAGAGATCTTTCCGGGTACAATGAGCAGTTCTTC.

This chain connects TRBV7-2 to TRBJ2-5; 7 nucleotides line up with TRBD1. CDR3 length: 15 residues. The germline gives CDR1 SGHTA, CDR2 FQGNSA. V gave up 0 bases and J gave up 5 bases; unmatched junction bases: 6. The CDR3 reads CASSLAGTVRETQYF. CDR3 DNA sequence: TGTGCCAGCAGCTTAGCCGGGACAGTGAGGGAGACCCAGTACTTC. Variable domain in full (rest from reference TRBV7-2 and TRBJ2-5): GAGVSQSPSNKVTEKGKDVELRCDPISGHTALYWYRQSLGQGLEFLIYFQGNSAPDKSGLPSDRFSAERTGGSVSTLTIQRTQQEDSAVYLCASSLAGTVRETQYFGPGTRLLVL.